What follows are 32 T cell receptor beta chains derived from one specimen sequenced in a study of blood T cell repertoires in COVID-19. Some clones are missing from TCRdb's copy, which holds only in-frame ones; the method was immunoSEQ multiplex PCR. The sample carries some 510,000 clones, roughly 90% recorded once. Source material: PBMCs or T cells enriched from blood (not recorded which). The receptors here all came from a woman aged 40 to 55 who had recovered from COVID-19.

The CDR3 DNA sequence: TGTGCCAGCAGTGACGGAGGAGCCTCCTATGGCTACACCTTC. It encodes CASSDGGASYGYTF. The V and J genes are TRBV27 and TRBJ1-2, with D unclear. The V and J ends lost 5 bases and 4 bases respectively, with 14 bases between them. Per germline, CDR1 MNHEY and CDR2 SMNVEV (reference sequence). The CDR3 has 14 residues.

The chain employs TRBV11-3 and TRBJ2-7, with 12 bases fitting TRBD2. V was pared by 5 bases and J by 6 bases, with 11 bases of the junction left unmatched. The CDR3 sequence is 16 residues long. Germline lookup yields CDR1 SGHNT and CDR2 YENEEA. The CDR3 bases are TGTGCCAGCAGCCAGACTAGCGGGAGTGTAGGCAGCGAGCAGTACTTC. It translates to CASSQTSGSVGSEQYF.

This chain uses TRBV7-9 with TRBJ2-7, with 8 bases that match TRBD2. Trimming cost V 5 bases and J 4 bases; bases outside gene matches: 10. Germline V gives CDR1 SEHNR, CDR2 FQNEAQ (reference sequence). CDR3 size: 15 residues. This CDR3 reads CASSPEVAGTYEQYF. The CDR3 DNA reads TGTGCCAGCAGCCCCGAGGTAGCGGGAACGTACGAGCAGTACTTC.

The V gene is TRBV6-5, the J gene TRBJ1-3; unclear D gene. V lost 6 bases and J 0 bases, leaving 9 bases between the germline ends. The CDR3 loop spans 14 amino acids. The germline gives CDR1 MNHEY, CDR2 SVGAGI. CDR3 amino acids: CASSAKSSGNTIYF. The CDR3 DNA is TGTGCCAGCAGCGCCAAGAGCTCTGGAAACACCATATATTTT.

This sequence joins TRBV6-5 and TRBJ2-7; the D is unclear. This CDR3 is 13 amino acids long. The V gene's germline CDR1 is MNHEY and CDR2 SVGAGI. The V and J ends lost 8 bases and 3 bases respectively, with 14 bases between them. Written as DNA, the CDR3 is TGTGCCAGCGGTACCCTGGGCGACTACGAGCAGTACTTC. Residues: CASGTLGDYEQYF.

The chain combines TRBV27 with TRBJ1-1; TRBD1 agrees at 10 bases. Germline trimming cut 5 bases from V and 1 base from J; bases unmatched to any gene: 7. The V gene's germline CDR1 is MNHEY and CDR2 SMNVEV (reference sequence). CDR3 size: 16 residues. In nucleotides, the CDR3 is TGTGCCAGCAGTCCCCTCGACAGGGGGCGGAACACTGAAGCTTTCTTT. This translates into CASSPLDRGRNTEAFF.

The genes are TRBV4-2 and TRBJ1-4, with TRBD1 identical over 8 bases. Germline V lookup: CDR1 LGHNA, CDR2 YNFKEQ. CDR3 size: 16 residues. Trimming at V came to 0 bases and at J to 5 bases, leaving 5 bases not matched to a gene. The CDR3 protein is CASSQDRGQVNEKLFF. CDR3 in DNA: TGTGCCAGCAGCCAAGATAGGGGACAGGTCAATGAAAAACTGTTTTTT.

This chain uses TRBV11-2 with TRBJ1-4; TRBD1 agrees at 7 bases. The germline gives CDR1 SGHAT, CDR2 FQNNGV. Germline trimming cut 3 bases from V and 4 bases from J; bases unmatched to any gene: 2. There are 14 residues in the CDR3. In DNA, the CDR3 is TGTGCCAGCAGCTTCGACAGGGATAATGAAAAACTGTTTTTT. It is translated as CASSFDRDNEKLFF. Based on the CDR3 plus reference TRBV11-2 and TRBJ1-4, the full variable domain is EAGVAQSPRYKIIEKRQSVAFWCNPISGHATLYWYQQILGQGPKLLIQFQNNGVVDDSQLPKDRFSAERLKGVDSTLKIQPAKLEDSAVYLCASSFDRDNEKLFFGSGTQLSVL.

The gene calls are TRBV12-3 or TRBV12-4 and TRBJ2-1, with a possible D match to TRBD2 (8 bases). V shed 6 bases and J shed 15 bases, with 18 bases lying between them. The CDR3 contains 12 residues. CDR3 amino acids: CASSQGGLGPFF. DNA of the CDR3: TGTGCCAGCAGCCAGGGGGGACTAGGACCGTTCTTC.

This sequence joins TRBV4-1 and TRBJ1-5, with TRBD1 matching 8 bases. Trimming cost V 0 bases and J 0 bases; bases outside gene matches: 10. The CDR3 runs to 19 residues. Per the germline V gene, CDR1 is MGHRA and CDR2 is YSYEKL. The CDR3 is CASSQDGQGAIHSNQPQHF. CDR3 nucleotides: TGCGCCAGCAGCCAAGATGGGCAGGGGGCTATACATAGCAATCAGCCCCAGCATTTT.

This clone has just a few counts. This chain connects TRBV11-3 to TRBJ2-1; a weak D match, TRBD2 (5 bases). There are 15 residues in the CDR3. The ends were cut back, 7 bases at V and 6 bases at J, with 19 bases in the middle. Germline CDR1 SGHNT, CDR2 YENEEA. In DNA form, the CDR3 reads TGTGCCAGCACCTATAGCCATGGTGCGGGCAATGAGCAGTTCTTC. As protein: CASTYSHGAGNEQFF.

This clone was seen more than once but under ten times. This chain uses TRBV12-5 with TRBJ2-7, with 10 bases lining up with TRBD2. Germline CDR1 is LGHNT and CDR2 is FRNRAP. Trimming took 6 bases from V and 1 from J; bases not matched to a gene: 12. This CDR3 is 17 amino acids long. CDR3 nucleotides: TGTGCTAGTGGCCCTATCCCCTTAGCGGGAGGTTCCTACGAGCAGTACTTC. The encoded protein is CASGPIPLAGGSYEQYF. The full variable domain, in which reference TRBV12-5 and TRBJ2-7 provide the parts outside the CDR3, is DARVTQTPRHKVTEMGQEVTMRCQPILGHNTVFWYRQTMMQGLELLAYFRNRAPLDDSGMPKDRFSAEMPDATLATLKIQPSEPRDSAVYFCASGPIPLAGGSYEQYFGPGTRLTVT.

This sequence joins TRBV7-9 and TRBJ1-2; the D is unclear. Per germline, CDR1 SEHNR and CDR2 FQNEAQ (reference sequence). Trimming took off 3 bases at V and 0 bases at J, with 14 bases between the two ends. CDR3 length: 16 amino acids. CDR3 sequence: CASSFGEWGANYGYTF. Here the CDR3 DNA reads TGTGCCAGCAGCTTCGGGGAGTGGGGAGCTAACTATGGCTACACCTTC.

The V call is TRBV27, the J call TRBJ1-5, with D possibly matching TRBD1 (5 bases). CDR3 length equals 15 residues. Germline CDR1 MNHEY, CDR2 SMNVEV (reference sequence). The V end was cut by 6 bases, the J end by 0 bases, with 12 bases between. CDR3 DNA: TGTGCCAGCAGGCCACAGGTAAATAGCAATCAGCCCCAGCATTTT. Translation: CASRPQVNSNQPQHF.

This rearrangement joins TRBV19 to TRBJ1-1, with D uncertain. Germline assignment: CDR1 LNHDA and CDR2 SQIVND (reference sequence). V was cut by 8 bases and J by 7 bases, with 14 bases left in between. The CDR3 covers 12 residues. CDR3 nucleotides: TGTGCCAGTCGGGCCTTCGCGGGTGAAGCTTTCTTT. It encodes CASRAFAGEAFF.

The chain employs TRBV28 and TRBJ1-5; D gene unclear. Germline lookup yields CDR1 MDHEN and CDR2 SYDVKM. The V and J ends lost 4 bases and 1 base respectively, with 11 bases between them. The CDR3 is 15 residues long. Written as DNA, the CDR3 is TGTGCCAGCAGTTCCTCCGGGAGCAGCAATCAGCCCCAGCATTTT. Its translation: CASSSSGSSNQPQHF.

V and J are TRBV25-1 and TRBJ2-3; 8 bases line up with TRBD1. The length of the CDR3 is 16 residues. The V gene end was trimmed by 5 bases and the J gene end by 2 bases; junction bases not matched to a gene: 9. Per the germline V gene, CDR1 is MGHDK and CDR2 is SYGVNS. Here the CDR3 reads CASSITGGSPTDTQYF. CDR3 coding DNA: TGTGCCAGCAGTATCACAGGGGGGAGCCCCACAGATACGCAGTATTTT.

V is TRBV4-1 and J is TRBJ1-1; TRBD1 might be the D (6 bases). V lost 5 bases and J lost 5, with 15 bases in between. This CDR3 contains 14 residues. Germline values: CDR1 MGHRA, CDR2 YSYEKL. The CDR3 sequence: CASSSSGGRTEAFF. The CDR3 DNA is TGCGCCAGCAGCAGTAGCGGGGGGCGGACTGAAGCTTTCTTT.

V gene TRBV6-6 combines with J gene TRBJ2-2, with D possibly TRBD1 on 6 matching bases. Looked up from germline, CDR1 is MNHNY and CDR2 is SVGAGI (reference sequence). This CDR3 is built from 13 residues. V was cut by 6 bases and J by 2 bases, with 7 bases left in between. The CDR3 loop is CASRQGNTGELFF. In DNA form, the CDR3 reads TGTGCCAGCAGACAGGGCAACACCGGGGAGCTGTTTTTT.

This clone was counted a single time. This chain uses TRBV2 with TRBJ1-2, with D unclear. The CDR3 is 15 residues long. Trimming pared 9 bases from V and 6 bases from J, leaving 23 bases between. Germline V lookup: CDR1 SNHLY, CDR2 FYNNEI. The CDR3 nucleotides are TGTGCCAGAAGAAGACCAGGTAATGGTGATGATGGCTACACCTTC. This encodes CARRRPGNGDDGYTF.

This clone was recorded once. The chain is built from TRBV5-1 and TRBJ2-5, with 9 bases that match TRBD1. Losses at the gene ends were 0 bases for V and 2 bases for J; bases not matched to a gene: 2. Germline assignment: CDR1 SGHRS and CDR2 YFSETQ. The CDR3 extends over 15 amino acids. CDR3 sequence: CASSLGGTGQETQYF. The CDR3 bases are TGCGCCAGCAGCTTGGGCGGGACAGGGCAAGAGACCCAGTACTTC.

The rearrangement links TRBV7-9 to TRBJ1-1, with D maybe TRBD1 (5 bases). The CDR3 runs 13 residues. Trimming shortened V by 0 bases and J by 4 bases, and 6 bases separated the two germline ends. Germline CDR1 and CDR2: SEHNR and FQNEAQ (reference sequence). The CDR3 DNA reads as TGTGCCAGCAGCTTAGCAGGGGTCACTGAAGCTTTCTTT. It yields the protein CASSLAGVTEAFF.

This clone was picked up a small number of times. The V and J genes are TRBV6-5 and TRBJ2-7; D call uncertain. With 5 bases removed from V and 1 base from J, the gap between germline ends came to 15 bases. Germline CDR1 is MNHEY and CDR2 is SVGAGI. CDR3 length: 15 amino acids. CDR3 loop: CASSRNFEFSYEQYF. For the CDR3, the DNA is TGTGCCAGCAGTCGTAACTTTGAGTTTTCCTACGAGCAGTACTTC.

This chain connects TRBV6-4 to TRBJ2-1; 7 bases agree with TRBD2. The ends lost 8 bases at V and 2 bases at J; junction bases unmatched: 3. This CDR3 has 13 amino acids. From germline, CDR1 is MRHNA and CDR2 SNTAGT. CDR3 sequence (DNA): TGTGCCAGCGGGCGGGAGCCCTACAATGAGCAGTTCTTC. This gives the protein CASGREPYNEQFF.

The chain couples TRBV19 to TRBJ1-1; D is possibly TRBD1 (6 bases). The V gene lost 3 bases and the J gene lost 3 bases, with 17 bases spanning the gap. Per the germline V gene, CDR1 is LNHDA and CDR2 is SQIVND (reference sequence). This CDR3 is 16 amino acids long. The CDR3 region has the DNA TGTGCCAGTAGTATTCTACACACAGGGTGGTACACTGAAGCTTTCTTT. Residues: CASSILHTGWYTEAFF.

This clone occurred once. The DNA for the CDR3 is TGTGCCAGTAGAAAACCCTTGGCTGAGCAGTTCTTC. Its translation: CASRKPLAEQFF. The rearrangement links TRBV19 to TRBJ2-1; the D is unclear. Germline values: CDR1 LNHDA, CDR2 SQIVND (reference sequence). V lost 6 bases to trimming and J lost 9 bases, with 12 bases between them. The CDR3 consists of 12 residues.

The chain combines TRBV7-2 with TRBJ2-3; TRBD2 matches 9 bases. The length of the CDR3 is 16 residues. Germline V lookup: CDR1 SGHTA, CDR2 FQGNSA. V was pared by 1 base and J by 0 bases, with 2 bases of the junction left unmatched. The CDR3 DNA sequence: TGTGCCAGCAGCTTAGGACTAGCGGCTAGCACAGATACGCAGTATTTT. This codes for CASSLGLAASTDTQYF.

The V and J genes are TRBV4-3 and TRBJ1-1; TRBD1 matches at 7 bases. The CDR3 sequence is 17 residues long. Germline V gene lookup returns CDR1 LGHNA and CDR2 YSLEER. Trimming cost V 0 bases and J 4 bases; bases outside gene matches: 11. The CDR3 loop reads CASSQDKAGGFITEAFF. CDR3 in DNA: TGCGCCAGCAGCCAAGATAAGGCAGGGGGATTTATCACTGAAGCTTTCTTT.

The chain couples TRBV7-2 to TRBJ1-1; maybe TRBD1 (5 bases). The germline V and J ends were trimmed by 3 bases and 0 bases, with 14 bases remaining between them. The CDR3 is 16 residues long. Looked up from germline, CDR1 is SGHTA and CDR2 is FQGNSA. This CDR3 is CASSLSAGGVNTEAFF. In nucleotides, the CDR3 is TGTGCCAGCAGCTTGTCGGCCGGGGGGGTGAACACTGAAGCTTTCTTT.

The chain employs TRBV5-4 and TRBJ2-3, with D perhaps matching TRBD2 (5 bases). This CDR3 has 16 residues. Germline loops: CDR1 SGHNT, CDR2 YYREEE (reference sequence). Trimming pared 4 bases from V and 4 bases from J, leaving 19 bases between. The CDR3 DNA follows: TGTGCCAGCAGCCGCGCACTAGTTTCCGGGGCAGATACGCAGTATTTT. Protein product: CASSRALVSGADTQYF.

J is TRBJ2-1 and V is TRBV18, with D unresolved. Trimming shortened V by 3 bases and J by 7 bases, and 13 bases separated the two germline ends. This CDR3 contains 14 residues. From germline, CDR1 is KGHSH and CDR2 LQKENI. The CDR3 DNA follows: TGTGCCAGCTCACCCGACTTTACGCGAAATGAGCAGTTCTTC. Translation gives CASSPDFTRNEQFF.

The chain couples TRBV27 to TRBJ1-6; 7 bases line up with TRBD1. V gave up 6 bases and J gave up 9 bases; unmatched junction bases: 5. The CDR3 has 13 residues. Germline CDR1 is MNHEY and CDR2 is SMNVEV (reference sequence). The CDR3 coding sequence is TGTGCCAGCAGGCCCTCAGGGGGTTCACCCCTCCACTTT. Its translation: CASRPSGGSPLHF.